This record concerns one T cell receptor beta chain sequence. Its antigen remains unidentified. The data stem from a study of cytomegalovirus exposure and HLA in healthy donors. Findings and caveats of the study: Most TCR sequences showed up rarely, but some public TCRs showed up in many donors. In the roughly 120 validation repertoires, a later analysis found that first-cohort TCR clusters tended to co-occur.

Assay used: immunoSEQ multiplex PCR; TCRdb lists only in-frame clones, some missing. The sample has a few hundred thousand clones, 80% to 90% seen once; the top ten hold approximately 2.9%. From germline, CDR1 is SGDLS and CDR2 YYNGEE. This CDR3 has 15 amino acids. Deletions cut 3 bases from V and 1 base from J, with 12 bases between. Separate from the roughly 630-subject first cohort was the roughly 130-subject validation cohort, to which the donors belonged. This receptor was taken from a woman between 18 and 30 years old in good health and CMV-seronegative. The chain links TRBV9 to TRBJ2-3; D is perhaps TRBD1 (6 bases). Sequenced material: PBMCs. CDR3: CASSDQQGGTDTQYF. In DNA, the CDR3 is TGTGCCAGCAGCGACCAACAGGGTGGCACAGATACGCAGTATTTT.